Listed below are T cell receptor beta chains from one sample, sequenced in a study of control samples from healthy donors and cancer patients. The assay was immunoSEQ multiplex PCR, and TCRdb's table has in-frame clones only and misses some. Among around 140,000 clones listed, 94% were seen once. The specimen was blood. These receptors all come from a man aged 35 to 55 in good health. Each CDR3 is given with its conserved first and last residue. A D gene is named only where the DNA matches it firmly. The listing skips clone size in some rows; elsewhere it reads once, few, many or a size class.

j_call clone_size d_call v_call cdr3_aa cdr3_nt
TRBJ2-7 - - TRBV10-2 CASRDSYEQYF TGCGCCAGCAGGGACAGCTACGAGCAGTACTTC
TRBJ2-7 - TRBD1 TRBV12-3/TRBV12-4 CASSARQGAKYF TGTGCCAGCAGTGCACGTCAGGGGGCAAAGTACTTC
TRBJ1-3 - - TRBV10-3 CAISEQASSGNTIYF TGTGCCATCAGTGAGCAGGCCTCCTCTGGAAACACCATATATTTT
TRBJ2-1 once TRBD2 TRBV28 CASSGPTSASYNEQFF TGTGCCAGCAGTGGACCGACTAGCGCATCCTACAATGAGCAGTTCTTC
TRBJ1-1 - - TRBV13 CASSLGLGEAFF TGTGCCAGCAGCTTAGGGCTCGGAGAAGCTTTCTTT
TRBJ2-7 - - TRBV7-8 CASSLIAPEQYF TGTGCCAGCAGCTTAATAGCGCCTGAGCAGTACTTC
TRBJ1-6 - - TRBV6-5 CASSRTGYNSPLHF TGTGCCAGCAGTCGAACGGGTTATAATTCACCCCTCCACTTT
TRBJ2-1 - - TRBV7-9 CASVGRPSIVQFF TGTGCCAGCGTGGGGAGGCCGTCAATTGTGCAGTTCTTC
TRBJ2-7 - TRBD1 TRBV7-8 CASSSIDRGYSNEQYF TGTGCCAGCAGCTCTATAGACAGGGGGTATTCTAACGAGCAGTACTTC
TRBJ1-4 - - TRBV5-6 CASSTGSNEKLFF TGTGCCAGCAGCACAGGGTCCAATGAAAAACTGTTTTTT
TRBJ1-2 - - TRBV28 CASSFVALSGYTF TGTGCCAGCAGTTTTGTAGCGCTATCGGGCTACACCTTC
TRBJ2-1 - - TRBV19 CASSIAAGSSSYNEQFF TGTGCCAGTAGTATAGCGGCAGGGTCAAGCTCCTACAATGAGCAGTTCTTC
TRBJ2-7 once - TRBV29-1 CSVQDSSYEQYF TGCAGCGTTCAGGACAGTTCCTACGAGCAGTACTTC
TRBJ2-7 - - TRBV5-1 CASSLYPGTAVYEQYF TGCGCCAGCAGCTTGTACCCCGGGACGGCAGTCTACGAGCAGTACTTC
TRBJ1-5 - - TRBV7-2 CASSLVQGGNQPQHF TGTGCCAGCAGCTTAGTACAGGGTGGCAATCAGCCCCAGCATTTT
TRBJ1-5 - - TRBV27 CASSSQNQPQHF TGTGCCAGCAGTTCACAGAATCAGCCCCAGCATTTT
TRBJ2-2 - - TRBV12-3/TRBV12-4 CASSFGGPGELFF TGTGCCAGCAGTTTCGGAGGGCCCGGGGAGCTGTTTTTT
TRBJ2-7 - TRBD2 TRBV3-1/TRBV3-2 CASSLHLLAGEEQYF TGTGCCAGCAGCCTCCACCTACTAGCGGGAGAGGAGCAGTACTTC
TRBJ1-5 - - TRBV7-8 CASSLGAGGRQPQHF TGTGCCAGCAGCTTAGGGGCCGGGGGGCGTCAGCCCCAGCATTTT
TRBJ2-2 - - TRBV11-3 CASSSNRVNTGELFF TGTGCCAGCAGCTCCAACAGGGTGAACACCGGGGAGCTGTTTTTT
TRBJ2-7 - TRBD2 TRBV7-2 CASTPNSGTYEQYF TGTGCCAGCACCCCTAATAGCGGGACTTACGAGCAGTACTTC
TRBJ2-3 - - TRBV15 CATSTQRTGADTQYF TGTGCCACCAGCACCCAAAGGACGGGGGCAGATACGCAGTATTTT
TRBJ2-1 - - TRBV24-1 CATSGLRTGPRPNEQFF TGTGCCACCAGTGGCCTTCGGACCGGGCCACGGCCGAATGAGCAGTTCTTC
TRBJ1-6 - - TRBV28 CASSVGNSPLHF TGTGCCAGCAGTGTAGGAAATTCACCCCTCCACTTT
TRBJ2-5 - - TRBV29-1 CSVILAAGLSETQYF TGCAGCGTTATTCTCGCGGCAGGCCTTTCAGAGACCCAGTACTTC
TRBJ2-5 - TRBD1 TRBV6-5 CASSYLGQVGTQYF TGTGCCAGCAGTTACCTCGGACAGGTCGGGACCCAGTACTTC
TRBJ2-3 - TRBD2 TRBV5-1 CASSLRGGGPSTDTQYF TGCGCCAGCAGCCTTCGGGGGGGCGGGCCGAGCACAGATACGCAGTATTTT
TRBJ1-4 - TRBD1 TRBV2 CASSNRGTNEKLFF TGTGCCAGCAGCAACAGGGGAACTAATGAAAAACTGTTTTTT
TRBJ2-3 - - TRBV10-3 CAISSTDTQYF TGTGCCATCAGTAGCACAGATACGCAGTATTTT
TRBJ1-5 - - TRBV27 CASSHGLRGNQPQHF TGTGCCAGCAGTCACGGGTTGAGGGGCAATCAGCCCCAGCATTTT
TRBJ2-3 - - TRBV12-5 CASGPLAGAVTDTQYF TGTGCTAGTGGTCCTTTGGCGGGGGCGGTCACAGATACGCAGTATTTT
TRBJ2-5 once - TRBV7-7 CASSLRVEGGETQYF TGTGCTAGCAGCCTTAGAGTGGAGGGCGGGGAGACCCAGTACTTC
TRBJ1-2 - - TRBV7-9 CATQQGNYGYTF TGTGCCACCCAGCAGGGAAACTATGGCTACACCTTC
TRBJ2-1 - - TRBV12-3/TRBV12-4 CASAFNEQFF TGTGCCTCAGCCTTCAATGAGCAGTTCTTC
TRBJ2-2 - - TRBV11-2 CASSLGVTGELFF TGTGCCAGCAGCTTAGGTGTCACCGGGGAGCTGTTTTTT
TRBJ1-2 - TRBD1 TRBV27 CASSLGTGANYGYTF TGTGCCAGCAGTTTGGGGACAGGAGCTAACTATGGCTACACCTTC
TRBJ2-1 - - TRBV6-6 CASSYSFSSYNEQFF TGTGCCAGCAGTTACTCGTTCAGCTCCTACAATGAGCAGTTCTTC
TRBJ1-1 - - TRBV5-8 CASSLGQAEAFF TGTGCCAGCAGCCTGGGTCAGGCTGAAGCTTTCTTT
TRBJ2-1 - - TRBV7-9 CASSLVGVEQFF TGTGCCAGCAGCTTAGTAGGGGTTGAGCAGTTCTTC
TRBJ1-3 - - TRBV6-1 CASSGPPSRVQHPSGNTIYF TGTGCCAGCAGTGGCCCTCCTAGTCGGGTACAGCACCCCTCTGGAAACACCATATATTTT
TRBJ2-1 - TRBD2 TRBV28 CASSYSGSFDSYNEQFF TGTGCCAGCAGTTATAGCGGGAGCTTTGACTCCTACAATGAGCAGTTCTTC
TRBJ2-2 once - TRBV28 CASSLTGNTGELFF TGTGCCAGCAGTCTAACAGGGAACACCGGGGAGCTGTTTTTT
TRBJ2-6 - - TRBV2 CASSEWGLSSGANVLTF TGTGCCAGCAGTGAATGGGGACTGTCCTCTGGGGCCAACGTCCTGACTTTC
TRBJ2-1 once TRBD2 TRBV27 CASSLASGGYNEQFF TGTGCCAGCAGTTTAGCTAGCGGGGGGTACAATGAGCAGTTCTTC
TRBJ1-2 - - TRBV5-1 CASSYRESYGYTF TGCGCCAGCAGCTACAGGGAAAGCTATGGCTACACCTTC
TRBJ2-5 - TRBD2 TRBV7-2 CASSLLGGWETQYF TGTGCCAGCAGCTTGCTGGGGGGGTGGGAGACCCAGTACTTC
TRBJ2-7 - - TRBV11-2 CASSLADEQYF TGTGCCAGCAGCTTAGCGGACGAGCAGTACTTC
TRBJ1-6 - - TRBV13 CASSSYNSPLHF TGTGCCAGTAGCTCGTATAATTCACCCCTCCACTTT
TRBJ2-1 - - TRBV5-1 CASSLEGPQQFF TGCGCCAGCAGCTTGGAGGGGCCGCAGCAGTTCTTC
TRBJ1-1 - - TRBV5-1 CASSLFRGNTEAFF TGCGCCAGCAGCTTGTTTCGGGGGAACACTGAAGCTTTCTTT
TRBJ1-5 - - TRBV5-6 CASSYGGQPQHF TGTGCCAGCAGCTACGGAGGGCAGCCCCAGCATTTT
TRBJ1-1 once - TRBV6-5 CASNEGFTEAFF TGTGCCAGCAACGAAGGGTTCACTGAAGCTTTCTTT